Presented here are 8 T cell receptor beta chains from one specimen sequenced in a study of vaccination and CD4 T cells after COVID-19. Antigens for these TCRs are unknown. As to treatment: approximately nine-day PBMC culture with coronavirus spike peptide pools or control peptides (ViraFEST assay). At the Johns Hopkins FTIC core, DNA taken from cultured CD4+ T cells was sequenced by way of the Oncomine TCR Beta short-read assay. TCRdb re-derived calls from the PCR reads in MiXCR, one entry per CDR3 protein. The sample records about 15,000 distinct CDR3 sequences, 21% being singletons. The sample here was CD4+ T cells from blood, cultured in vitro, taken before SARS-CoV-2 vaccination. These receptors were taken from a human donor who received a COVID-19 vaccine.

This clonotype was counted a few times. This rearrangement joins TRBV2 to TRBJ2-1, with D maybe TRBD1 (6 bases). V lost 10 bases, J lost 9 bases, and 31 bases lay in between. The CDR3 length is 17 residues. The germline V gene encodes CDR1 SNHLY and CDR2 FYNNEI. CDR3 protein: CATTLRSGTTKDSEQFF. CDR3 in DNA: TGTGCCACCACACTCCGATCCGGGACAACAAAGGATAGTGAGCAGTTCTTC. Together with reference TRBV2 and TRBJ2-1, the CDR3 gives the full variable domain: EPEVTQTPSHQVTQMGQEVILRCVPISNHLYFYWYRQILGQKVEFLVSFYNNEISEKSEIFDDQFSVERPDGSNFTLKIRSTKLEDSAMYFCATTLRSGTTKDSEQFFGPGTRLTVL.

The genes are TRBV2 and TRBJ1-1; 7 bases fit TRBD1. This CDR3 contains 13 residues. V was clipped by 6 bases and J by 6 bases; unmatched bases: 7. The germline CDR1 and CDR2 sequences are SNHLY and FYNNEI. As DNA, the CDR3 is TGTGCCAGCAGCCGACAGGGAACAGCTGAAGCTTTCTTT. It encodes CASSRQGTAEAFF. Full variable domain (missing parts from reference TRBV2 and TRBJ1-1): EPEVTQTPSHQVTQMGQEVILRCVPISNHLYFYWYRQILGQKVEFLVSFYNNEISEKSEIFDDQFSVERPDGSNFTLKIRSTKLEDSAMYFCASSRQGTAEAFFGQGTRLTVV.

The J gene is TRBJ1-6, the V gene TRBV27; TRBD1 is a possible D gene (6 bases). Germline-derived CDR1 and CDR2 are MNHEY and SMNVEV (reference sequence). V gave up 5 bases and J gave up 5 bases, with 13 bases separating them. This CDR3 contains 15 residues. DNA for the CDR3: TGTGCCAGCAGTGGGGGGGGCTGGAATAATTCACCCCTCCACTTT. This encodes CASSGGGWNNSPLHF.

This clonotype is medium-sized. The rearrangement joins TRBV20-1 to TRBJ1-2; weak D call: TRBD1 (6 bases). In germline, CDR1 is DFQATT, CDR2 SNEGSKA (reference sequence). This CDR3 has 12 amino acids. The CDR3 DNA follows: TGCAGAGGAGGACAGCCTAACTATGGCTACACCTTC. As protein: CRGGQPNYGYTF.

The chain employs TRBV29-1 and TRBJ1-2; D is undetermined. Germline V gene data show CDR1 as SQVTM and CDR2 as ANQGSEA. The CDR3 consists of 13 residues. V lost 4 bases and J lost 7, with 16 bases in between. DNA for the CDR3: TGCAGCGTTGGAGACGGTAGGGCGAGTGGCTACACCTTC. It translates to CSVGDGRASGYTF.

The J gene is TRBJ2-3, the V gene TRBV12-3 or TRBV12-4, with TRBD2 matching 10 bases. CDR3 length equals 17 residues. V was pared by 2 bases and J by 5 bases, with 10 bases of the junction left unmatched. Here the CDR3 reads CASSLRGLAGAGDTQYF. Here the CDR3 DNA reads TGTGCCAGCAGTTTACGGGGGCTAGCGGGGGCCGGAGATACGCAGTATTTT.

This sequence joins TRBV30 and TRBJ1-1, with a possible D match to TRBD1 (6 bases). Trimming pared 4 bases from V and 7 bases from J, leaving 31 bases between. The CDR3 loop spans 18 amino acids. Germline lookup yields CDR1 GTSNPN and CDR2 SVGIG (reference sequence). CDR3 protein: CAWTPPRPRTGSGVEAFF. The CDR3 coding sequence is TGTGCCTGGACCCCCCCGCGTCCGAGAACAGGGTCGGGAGTTGAAGCTTTCTTT.

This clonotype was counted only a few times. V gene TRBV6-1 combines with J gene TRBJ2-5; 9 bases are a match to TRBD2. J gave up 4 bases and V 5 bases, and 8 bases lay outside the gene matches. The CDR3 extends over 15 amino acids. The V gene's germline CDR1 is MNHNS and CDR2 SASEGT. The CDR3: CASSPRGGATETQYF. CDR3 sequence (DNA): TGTGCCAGCAGTCCCCGCGGGGGGGCCACAGAGACCCAGTACTTC.